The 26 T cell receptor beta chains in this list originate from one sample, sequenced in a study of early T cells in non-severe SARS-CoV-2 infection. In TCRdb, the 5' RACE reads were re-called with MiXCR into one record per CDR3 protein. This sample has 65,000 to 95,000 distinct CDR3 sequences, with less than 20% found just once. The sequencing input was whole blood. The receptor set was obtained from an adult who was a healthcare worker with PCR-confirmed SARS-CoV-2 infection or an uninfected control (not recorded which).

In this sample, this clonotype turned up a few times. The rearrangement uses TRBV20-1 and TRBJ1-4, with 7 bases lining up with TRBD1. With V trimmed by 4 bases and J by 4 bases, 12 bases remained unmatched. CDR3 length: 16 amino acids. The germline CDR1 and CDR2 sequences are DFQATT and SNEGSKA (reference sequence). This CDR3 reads CSAKRPKQGNNEKLFF. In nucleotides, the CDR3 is TGCAGTGCTAAACGGCCCAAACAGGGGAATAATGAAAAACTGTTTTTT.

The chain's CDR3 is CASSLAGGYEQYF. The CDR3 bases are TGTGCCAGCAGCTTAGCGGGAGGGTACGAGCAGTACTTC. V and J are TRBV7-8 and TRBJ2-7; the match to TRBD2 covers 7 bases. The length of the CDR3 is 13 residues. The ends lost 0 bases at V and 4 bases at J; junction bases unmatched: 0. Per germline, CDR1 SGHVS and CDR2 FQNEAQ. Supplemented by reference TRBV7-8 and TRBJ2-7, the full variable domain reads GAGVSQSPRYKVAKRGQDVALRCDPISGHVSLFWYQQALGQGPEFLTYFQNEAQLDKSGLPSDRFFAERPEGSVSTLKIQRTQQEDSAVYLCASSLAGGYEQYFGPGTRLTVT.

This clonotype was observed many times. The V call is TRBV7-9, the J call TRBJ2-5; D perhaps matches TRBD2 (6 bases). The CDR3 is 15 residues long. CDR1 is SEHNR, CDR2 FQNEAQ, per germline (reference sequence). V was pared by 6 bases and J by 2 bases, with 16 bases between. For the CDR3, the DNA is TGTGCCAGCAGTCAGAGAGGAGGGGTACAAGAGACCCAGTACTTC. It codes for CASSQRGGVQETQYF.

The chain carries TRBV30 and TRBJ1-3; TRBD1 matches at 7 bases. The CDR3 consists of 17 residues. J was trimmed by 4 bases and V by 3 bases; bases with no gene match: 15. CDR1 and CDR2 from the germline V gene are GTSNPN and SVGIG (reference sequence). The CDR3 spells CAWRRTRGQRGGNTIYF. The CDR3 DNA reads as TGTGCCTGGAGACGTACCAGGGGACAGAGGGGCGGAAACACCATATATTTT.

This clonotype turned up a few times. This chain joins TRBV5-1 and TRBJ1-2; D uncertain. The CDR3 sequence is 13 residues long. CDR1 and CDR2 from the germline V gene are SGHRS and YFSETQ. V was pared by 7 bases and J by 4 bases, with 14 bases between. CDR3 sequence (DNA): TGCGCCAGCTCGTCACTTGGTTCCTATGGCTACACCTTC. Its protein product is CASSSLGSYGYTF.

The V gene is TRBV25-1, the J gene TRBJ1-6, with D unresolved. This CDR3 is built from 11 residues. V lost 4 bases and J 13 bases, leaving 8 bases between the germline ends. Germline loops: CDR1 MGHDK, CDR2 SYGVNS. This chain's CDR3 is CASSGIGPLHF. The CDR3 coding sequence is TGTGCCAGCAGTGGCATTGGGCCCCTCCACTTT.

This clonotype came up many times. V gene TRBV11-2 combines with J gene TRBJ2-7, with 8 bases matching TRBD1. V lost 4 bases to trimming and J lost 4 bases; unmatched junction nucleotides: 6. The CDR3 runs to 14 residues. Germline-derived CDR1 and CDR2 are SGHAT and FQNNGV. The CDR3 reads CASSSLDRGYEQYF. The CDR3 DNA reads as TGTGCCAGCAGCTCCCTAGACAGGGGATACGAGCAGTACTTC.

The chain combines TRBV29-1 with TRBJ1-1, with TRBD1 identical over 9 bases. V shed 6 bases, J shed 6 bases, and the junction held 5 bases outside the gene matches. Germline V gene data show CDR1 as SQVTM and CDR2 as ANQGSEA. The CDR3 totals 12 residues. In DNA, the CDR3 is TGCAGCGTGGACAGGGGCGGGTCTGAAGCTTTCTTT. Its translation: CSVDRGGSEAFF.

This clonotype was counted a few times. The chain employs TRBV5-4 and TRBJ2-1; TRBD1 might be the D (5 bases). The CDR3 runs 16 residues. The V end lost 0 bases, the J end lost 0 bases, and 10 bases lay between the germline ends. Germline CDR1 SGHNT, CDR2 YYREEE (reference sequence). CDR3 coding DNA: TGTGCCAGCAGCTTGGGGACACTGAGCTCCTACAATGAGCAGTTCTTC. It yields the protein CASSLGTLSSYNEQFF. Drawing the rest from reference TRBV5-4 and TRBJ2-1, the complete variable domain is ETGVTQSPTHLIKTRGQQVTLRCSSQSGHNTVSWYQQALGQGPQFIFQYYREEENGRGNFPPRFSGLQFPNYSSELNVNALELDDSALYLCASSLGTLSSYNEQFFGPGTRLTVL.

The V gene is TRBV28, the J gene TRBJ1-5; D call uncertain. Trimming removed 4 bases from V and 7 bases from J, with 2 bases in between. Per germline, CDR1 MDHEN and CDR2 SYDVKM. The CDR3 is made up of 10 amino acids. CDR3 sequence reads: CASSSQPQHF. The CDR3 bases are TGTGCCAGCAGTTCGCAGCCCCAGCATTTT.

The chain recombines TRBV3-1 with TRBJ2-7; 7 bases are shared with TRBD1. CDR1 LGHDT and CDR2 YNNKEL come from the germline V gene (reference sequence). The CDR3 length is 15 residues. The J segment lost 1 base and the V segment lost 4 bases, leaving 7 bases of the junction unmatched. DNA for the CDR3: TGTGCCAGCAGCCGTGGGACAGCCATTTCCTACGAGCAGTACTTC. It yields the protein CASSRGTAISYEQYF.

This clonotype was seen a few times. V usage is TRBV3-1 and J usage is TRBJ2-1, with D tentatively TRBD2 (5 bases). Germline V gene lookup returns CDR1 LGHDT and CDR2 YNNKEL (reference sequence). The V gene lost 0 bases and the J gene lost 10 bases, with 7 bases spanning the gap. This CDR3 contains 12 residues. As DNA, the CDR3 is TGTGCCAGCAGCCAAGATCCGGGGGAGCAGTTCTTC. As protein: CASSQDPGEQFF.

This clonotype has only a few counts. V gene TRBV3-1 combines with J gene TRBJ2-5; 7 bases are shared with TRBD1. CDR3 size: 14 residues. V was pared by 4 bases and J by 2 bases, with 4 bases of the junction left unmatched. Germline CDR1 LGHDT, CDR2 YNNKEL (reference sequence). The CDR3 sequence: CASSPRDRQETQYF. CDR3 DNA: TGTGCCAGCAGCCCCCGGGACAGACAAGAGACCCAGTACTTC.

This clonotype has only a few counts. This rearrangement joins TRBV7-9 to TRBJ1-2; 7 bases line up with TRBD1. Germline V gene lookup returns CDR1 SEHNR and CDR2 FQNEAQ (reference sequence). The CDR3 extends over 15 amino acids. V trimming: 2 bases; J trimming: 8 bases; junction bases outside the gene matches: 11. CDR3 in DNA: TGTGCCAGCAGCTTATTAGAACAGGGGTCGGGAGGCTACACCTTC. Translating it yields CASSLLEQGSGGYTF.

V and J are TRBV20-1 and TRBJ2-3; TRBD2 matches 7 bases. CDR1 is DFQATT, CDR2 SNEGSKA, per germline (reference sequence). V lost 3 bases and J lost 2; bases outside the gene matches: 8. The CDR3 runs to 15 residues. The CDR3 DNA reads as TGCAGTGCTAGTTTGGCGGGGGTGACCACAGATACGCAGTATTTT. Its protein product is CSASLAGVTTDTQYF.

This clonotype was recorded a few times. The DNA for the CDR3 is TGCGCCAGCAGCCGACCGGGACAGGGTGGAGATACGCAGTATTTT. Translation: CASSRPGQGGDTQYF. The chain links TRBV5-1 to TRBJ2-3; 9 bases agree with TRBD1. CDR1 SGHRS and CDR2 YFSETQ come from the germline V gene. V dropped 4 bases and J dropped 5; count of bases not matched to a gene: 8. There are 15 residues in the CDR3.

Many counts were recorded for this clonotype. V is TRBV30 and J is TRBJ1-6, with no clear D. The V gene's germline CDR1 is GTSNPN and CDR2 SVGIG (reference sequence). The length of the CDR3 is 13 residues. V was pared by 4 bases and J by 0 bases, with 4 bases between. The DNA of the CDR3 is TGTGCCTGGAAGAGCTCCTATAATTCACCCCTCCACTTT. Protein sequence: CAWKSSYNSPLHF.

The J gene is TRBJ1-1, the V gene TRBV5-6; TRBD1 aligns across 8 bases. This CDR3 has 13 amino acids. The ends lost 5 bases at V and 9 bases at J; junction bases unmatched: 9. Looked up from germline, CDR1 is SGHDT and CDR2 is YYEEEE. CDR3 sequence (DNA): TGTGCCAGCAGACGGGACAGGACCGGTCAAGCTTTCTTT. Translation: CASRRDRTGQAFF. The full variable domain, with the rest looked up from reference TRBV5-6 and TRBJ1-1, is DAGVTQSPTHLIKTRGQQVTLRCSPKSGHDTVSWYQQALGQGPQFIFQYYEEEERQRGNFPDRFSGHQFPNYSSELNVNALLLGDSALYLCASRRDRTGQAFFGQGTRLTVV.

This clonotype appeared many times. The CDR3 sequence is CASSSGQIEQFF. DNA of the CDR3: TGCGCCAGCAGCTCCGGACAGATTGAGCAGTTCTTC. The chain joins TRBV5-1 to TRBJ2-1, with TRBD1 as a possible D gene (6 bases). Per germline, CDR1 SGHRS and CDR2 YFSETQ. Trimming left V 3 bases short and J 9 bases short, with 10 bases between. CDR3 length: 12 amino acids.

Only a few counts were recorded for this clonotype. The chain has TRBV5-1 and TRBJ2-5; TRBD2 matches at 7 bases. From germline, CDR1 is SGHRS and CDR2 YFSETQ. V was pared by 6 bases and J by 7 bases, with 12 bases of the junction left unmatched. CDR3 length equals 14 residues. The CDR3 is CASNPWEGSGTQYF. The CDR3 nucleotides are TGCGCCAGCAACCCATGGGAGGGATCCGGGACCCAGTACTTC. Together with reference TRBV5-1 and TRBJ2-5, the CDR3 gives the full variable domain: KAGVTQTPRYLIKTRGQQVTLSCSPISGHRSVSWYQQTPGQGLQFLFEYFSETQRNKGNFPGRFSGRQFSNSRSEMNVSTLELGDSALYLCASNPWEGSGTQYFGPGTRLLVL.

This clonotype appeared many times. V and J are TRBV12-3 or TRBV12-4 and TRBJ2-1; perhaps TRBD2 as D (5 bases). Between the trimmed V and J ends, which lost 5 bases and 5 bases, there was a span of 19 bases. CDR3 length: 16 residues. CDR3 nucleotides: TGTGCCAGCAGTACACGCGCAATTCCGGGAAACAATGAGCAGTTCTTC. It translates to CASSTRAIPGNNEQFF.

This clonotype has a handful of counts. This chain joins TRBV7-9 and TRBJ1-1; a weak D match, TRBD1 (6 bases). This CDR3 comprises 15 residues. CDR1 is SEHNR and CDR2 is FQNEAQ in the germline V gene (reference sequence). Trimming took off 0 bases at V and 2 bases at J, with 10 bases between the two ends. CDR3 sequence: CASSLAPGANTEAFF. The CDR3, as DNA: TGTGCCAGCAGCTTAGCGCCGGGGGCCAACACTGAAGCTTTCTTT. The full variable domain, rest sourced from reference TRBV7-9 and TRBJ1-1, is DTGVSQNPRHKITKRGQNVTFRCDPISEHNRLYWYRQTLGQGPEFLTYFQNEAQLEKSRLLSDRFSAERPKGSFSTLEIQRTEQGDSAMYLCASSLAPGANTEAFFGQGTRLTVV.

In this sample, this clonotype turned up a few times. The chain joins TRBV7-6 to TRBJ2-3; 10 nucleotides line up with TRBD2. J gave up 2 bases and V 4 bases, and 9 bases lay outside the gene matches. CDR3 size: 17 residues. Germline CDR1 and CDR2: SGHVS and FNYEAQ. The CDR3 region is CASSYPPSGGDTDTQYF. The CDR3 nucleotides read TGTGCCAGCAGCTACCCTCCTAGCGGGGGAGACACAGATACGCAGTATTTT.

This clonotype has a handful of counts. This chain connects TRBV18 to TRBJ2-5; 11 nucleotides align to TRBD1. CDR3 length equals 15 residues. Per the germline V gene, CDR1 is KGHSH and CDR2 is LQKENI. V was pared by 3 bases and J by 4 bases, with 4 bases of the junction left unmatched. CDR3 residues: CASSPGQGVAETQYF. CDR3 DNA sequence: TGTGCCAGCTCACCGGGACAGGGGGTCGCAGAGACCCAGTACTTC.

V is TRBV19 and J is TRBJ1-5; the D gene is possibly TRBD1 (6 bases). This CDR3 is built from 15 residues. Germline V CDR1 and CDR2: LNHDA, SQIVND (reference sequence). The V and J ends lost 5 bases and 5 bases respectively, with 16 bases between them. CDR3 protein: CASSVGQPRDQPQHF. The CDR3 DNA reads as TGTGCCAGTAGTGTCGGACAGCCAAGGGATCAGCCCCAGCATTTT.

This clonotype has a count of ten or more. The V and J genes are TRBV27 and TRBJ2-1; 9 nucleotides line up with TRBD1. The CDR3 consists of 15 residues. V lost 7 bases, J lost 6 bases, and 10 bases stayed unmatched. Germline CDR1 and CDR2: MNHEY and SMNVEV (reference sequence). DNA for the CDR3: TGTGCCAGCAATCCCGGGACAGGGCCGAGCAATGAGCAGTTCTTC. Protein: CASNPGTGPSNEQFF.